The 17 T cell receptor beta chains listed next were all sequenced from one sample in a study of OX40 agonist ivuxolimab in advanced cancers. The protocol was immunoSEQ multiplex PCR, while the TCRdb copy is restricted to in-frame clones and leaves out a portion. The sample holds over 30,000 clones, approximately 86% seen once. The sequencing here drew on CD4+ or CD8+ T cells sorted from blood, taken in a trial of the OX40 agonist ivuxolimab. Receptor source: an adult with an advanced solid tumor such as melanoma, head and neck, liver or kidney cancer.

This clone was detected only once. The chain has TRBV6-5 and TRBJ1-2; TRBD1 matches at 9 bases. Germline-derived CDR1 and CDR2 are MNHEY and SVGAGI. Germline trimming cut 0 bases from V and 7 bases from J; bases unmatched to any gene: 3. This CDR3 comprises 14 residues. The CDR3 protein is CASSYSKQGAGYTF. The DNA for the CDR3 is TGTGCCAGCAGTTACTCGAAACAGGGGGCTGGCTACACCTTC.

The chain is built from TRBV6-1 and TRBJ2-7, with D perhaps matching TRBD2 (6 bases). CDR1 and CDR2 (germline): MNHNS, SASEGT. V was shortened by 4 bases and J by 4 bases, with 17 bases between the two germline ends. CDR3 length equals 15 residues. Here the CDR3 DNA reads TGTGCCAGCAGTGGCGGGACGACCGGAAGGTACGAGCAGTACTTC. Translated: CASSGGTTGRYEQYF.

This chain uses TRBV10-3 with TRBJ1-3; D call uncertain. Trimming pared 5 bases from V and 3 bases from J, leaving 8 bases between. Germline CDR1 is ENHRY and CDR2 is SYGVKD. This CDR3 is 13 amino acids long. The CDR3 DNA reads TGTGCCATCAGTCACGAATTTGGAAACACCATATATTTT. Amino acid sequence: CAISHEFGNTIYF.

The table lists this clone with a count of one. CDR3 protein: CASSRDRGNEKLFF. CDR3 bases: TGTGCCAGCAGCCGGGACAGGGGGAATGAAAAACTGTTTTTT. The chain carries TRBV11-2 and TRBJ1-4, with 11 bases fitting TRBD1. Germline CDR1 reads SGHAT; CDR2 reads FQNNGV. The trim removed 5 bases at V and 5 bases at J, leaving 1 base unmatched. The CDR3 has 14 amino acids.

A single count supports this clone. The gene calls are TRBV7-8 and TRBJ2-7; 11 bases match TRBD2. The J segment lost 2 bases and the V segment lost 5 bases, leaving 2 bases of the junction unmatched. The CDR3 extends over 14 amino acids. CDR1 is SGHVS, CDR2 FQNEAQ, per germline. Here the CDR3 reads CASSLTSGAYEQYF. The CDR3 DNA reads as TGTGCCAGCAGCCTGACTAGCGGGGCCTACGAGCAGTACTTC.

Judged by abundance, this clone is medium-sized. Written as DNA, the CDR3 is TGTGCCAGCAGCTTATCGGGACAGGGGGCTGATGGCTACACCTTC. Encoded protein: CASSLSGQGADGYTF. V and J are TRBV7-9 and TRBJ1-2; TRBD1 aligns across 12 bases. Unmatched junction bases numbered 4, after V lost 2 bases and J lost 6 bases. In germline, CDR1 is SEHNR, CDR2 FQNEAQ (reference sequence). This CDR3 is built from 15 residues.

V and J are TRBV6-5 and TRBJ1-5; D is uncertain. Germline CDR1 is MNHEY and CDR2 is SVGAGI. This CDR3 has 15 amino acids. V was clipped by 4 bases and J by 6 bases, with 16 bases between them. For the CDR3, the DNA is TGTGCCAGCAGTTTACTTGGCAGGTTGGGTCAGCCCCAGCATTTT. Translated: CASSLLGRLGQPQHF.

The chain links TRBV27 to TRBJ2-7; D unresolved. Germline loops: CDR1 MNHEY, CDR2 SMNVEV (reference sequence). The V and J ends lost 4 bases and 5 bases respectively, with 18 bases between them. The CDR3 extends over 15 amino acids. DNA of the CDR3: TGTGCCAGCAGTTCCCCCGGAATCACCCCTAACGAGCAGTACTTC. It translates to CASSSPGITPNEQYF.

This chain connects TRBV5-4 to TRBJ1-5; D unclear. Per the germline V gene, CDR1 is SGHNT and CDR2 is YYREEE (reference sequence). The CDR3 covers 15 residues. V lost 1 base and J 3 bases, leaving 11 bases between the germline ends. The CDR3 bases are TGTGCCAGCAGCTTGTGGGAAACTCCCAATCAGCCCCAGCATTTT. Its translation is CASSLWETPNQPQHF.

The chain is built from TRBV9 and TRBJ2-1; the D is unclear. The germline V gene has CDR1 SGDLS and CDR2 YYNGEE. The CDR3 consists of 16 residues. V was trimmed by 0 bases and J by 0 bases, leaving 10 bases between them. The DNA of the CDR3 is TGTGCCAGCAGCGTAGAGGCGGCGAGCTCCTACAATGAGCAGTTCTTC. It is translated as CASSVEAASSYNEQFF.

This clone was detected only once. The CDR3 loop reads CASSFAGKNTEAFF. The CDR3 DNA is TGTGCCAGCAGCTTTGCAGGTAAAAACACTGAAGCTTTCTTT. The V and J genes are TRBV11-3 and TRBJ1-1; no definite D call. The CDR3 is made up of 14 amino acids. V lost 3 bases to trimming and J lost 2 bases, with 10 bases between them. Germline CDR1 SGHNT, CDR2 YENEEA.

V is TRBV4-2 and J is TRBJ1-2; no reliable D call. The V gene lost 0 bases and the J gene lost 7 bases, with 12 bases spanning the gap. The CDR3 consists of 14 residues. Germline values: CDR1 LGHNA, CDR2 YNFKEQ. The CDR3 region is CASSQDEGIAGYTF. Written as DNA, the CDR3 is TGTGCCAGCAGCCAAGATGAGGGAATAGCTGGCTACACCTTC.

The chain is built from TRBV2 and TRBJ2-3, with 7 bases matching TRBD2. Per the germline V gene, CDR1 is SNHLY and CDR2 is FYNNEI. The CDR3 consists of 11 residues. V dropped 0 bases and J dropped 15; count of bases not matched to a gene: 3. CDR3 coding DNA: TGTGCCAGCAGTGAAGCTGAGCGGGGCTATTTT. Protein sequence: CASSEAERGYF.

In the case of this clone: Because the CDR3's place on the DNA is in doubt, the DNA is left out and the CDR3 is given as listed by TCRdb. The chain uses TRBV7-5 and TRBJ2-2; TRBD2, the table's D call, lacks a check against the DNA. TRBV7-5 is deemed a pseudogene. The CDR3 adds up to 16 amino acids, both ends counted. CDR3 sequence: CPVAGGAGEDTGELFF.

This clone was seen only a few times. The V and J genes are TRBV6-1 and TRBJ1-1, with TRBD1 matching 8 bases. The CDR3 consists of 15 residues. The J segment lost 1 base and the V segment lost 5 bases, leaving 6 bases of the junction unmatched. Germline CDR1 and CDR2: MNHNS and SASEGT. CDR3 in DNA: TGTGCCAGCAGTCCCGGGGGGACAGGGAACACTGAAGCTTTCTTT. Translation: CASSPGGTGNTEAFF.

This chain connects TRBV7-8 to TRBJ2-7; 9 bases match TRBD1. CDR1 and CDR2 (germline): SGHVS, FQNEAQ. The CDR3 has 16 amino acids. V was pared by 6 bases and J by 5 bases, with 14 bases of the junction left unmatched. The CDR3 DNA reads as TGTGCCAGCAGAGGAAAAATCGGGACAGGGTGGAACGAGCAGTACTTC. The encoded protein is CASRGKIGTGWNEQYF.

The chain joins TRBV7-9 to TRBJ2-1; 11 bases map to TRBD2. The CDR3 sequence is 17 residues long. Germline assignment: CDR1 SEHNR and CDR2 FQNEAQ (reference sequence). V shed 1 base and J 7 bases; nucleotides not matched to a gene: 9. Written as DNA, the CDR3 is TGTGCCAGCAGCTTAGGTGACATAGCGGGGGGGCTGAATGAGCAGTTCTTC. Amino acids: CASSLGDIAGGLNEQFF.